This TCR beta chain was sequenced in a study of blood T cell repertoires in COVID-19 (dated by TCRdb to about 2020). In terms of the full investigation: Samples from collaborators originated in the United States, Italy and Spain and spanned both the acute and convalescent phases of COVID-19. A de-identified subject ID, COVID-19 status, age in years and sex were almost always included in the sample metadata. The repertoires were released in a freely available public database intended as a resource for research on the immune response to SARS-CoV-2. Samples came from the ongoing ImmuneRACE study (first 160 participants) plus 1,254 subjects from 6 global collaborators. The material from the prospective study consisted of cDNA or gDNA derived from T cells, B-cell-depleted T cells, or PBMCs. HLA class I and class II types, where available, came from metadata supplied by the sample provider rather than from assay-based typing. Subjects who had been exposed to COVID-19, were actively infected with it, or had recovered from it provided the deeply sampled blood TCRbeta repertoires that made up the dataset.

TCRbeta CDR3 regions were amplified from genomic DNA by means of the immunoSEQ Assay, a bias-controlled multiplex PCR. Per the source publication's procedure: Within the assay, amplification of reference gene primers was used to estimate how many nucleated cells each sample contained. To quantify the absolute abundance of each unique TCRbeta CDR3 rearrangement, sequence reads were collapsed and filtered. For each sample, productive Simpson clonality was calculated as the square root of Simpson's diversity index over productive rearrangements. The table was pulled from immuneACCESS by TCRdb, which kept in-frame rearrangements only. Such tables lose some clones; where checked, under half of the loss comes from unresolved V genes, and the rest has no known cause. V, J and clone size reflect that table, while D and trimming were determined from the DNA. In all, the sample holds 150,000 or so clones, and 65% to 90% of those were seen once. The ten biggest clones cover approximately 14% of the sample.

Regarding this clone: The target of this receptor is not known. One base away there is no much larger clone; base qualities are not given.

The full study reports these points: The quantity of clinical and demographic metadata differed by source and by participant and was supplied without curation.

CDR1 SEHNR and CDR2 FQNEAQ are derived from the germline V gene (reference sequence). From cysteine to phenylalanine, the CDR3 is 16 amino acids long. Only CDR3 DNA remains: 48 bases, in frame from the first base. V has 3 bases trimmed and J has 4 bases trimmed; junction bases matching no gene number 9. Enrolling through a virtual design, the prospective study's participants ranged in age from roughly 18 to 95 years and lived across approximately 25 United States geographic areas. To assign participants to cohorts, the prospective study relied on clinical history that participants themselves reported in a screening survey and a study questionnaire. For ImmuneRACE Cohort 3, a participant was defined as recovered based on two consecutive negative NP/OP PCR tests, clearance by a healthcare professional, or resolution of symptoms. Mobile phlebotomists in the prospective study collected whole blood, serum and a nasopharyngeal or oropharyngeal swab from every participant. Prospective study participants could optionally give additional blood draws and questionnaires over a roughly two-month period. Before DNA extraction, blood samples from the prospective study were shipped at room temperature or frozen.

Specimen: PBMCs or T cells enriched from blood (not recorded which). This receptor chain uses TRBV7-9 and TRBJ1-5, and 7 junctional nucleotides match TRBD1. The source is a man aged 45 to 65 who had recovered from COVID-19. The CDR3 here reads CASSFYRGVGNQPQHF. The DNA sequence follows: TGTGCCAGCAGCTTTTACAGGGGTGTGGGGAATCAGCCCCAGCATTTT. Here the CDR3 is joined to the reference TRBV7-9 and TRBJ1-5 genes, and the full variable domain is: DTGVSQNPRHKITKRGQNVTFRCDPISEHNRLYWYRQTLGQGPEFLTYFQNEAQLEKSRLLSDRFSAERPKGSFSTLEIQRTEQGDSAMYLCASSFYRGVGNQPQHFGDGTRLSIL.